One sample yielded the 9 T cell receptor beta chains listed below, sequenced in a study of a mutant IDH1 vaccine in newly diagnosed glioma. No cognate antigen is known for these TCRs. Time point: week 47, end of study. In the vaccine, a single dose held 300 ug of the mutant IDH1 20-mer peptide, along with topical imiquimod. TCRdb's copy holds only in-frame clones and misses some; the assay was immunoSEQ multiplex PCR. Altogether tens of thousands of clones are present, around 75% being singletons, with the ten largest covering around 5%. The sequencing here drew on PBMCs, taken from a glioma patient whose treatment included an IDH1 peptide vaccine. The receptor source for this set is a man aged 45-60 years with glioma.

J is TRBJ2-2 and V is TRBV29-1; D may be TRBD1 (5 bases). V was clipped by 1 base and J by 4 bases, with 13 bases between them. The germline V gene has CDR1 SQVTM and CDR2 ANQGSEA. CDR3 length: 15 residues. The CDR3 is CSVEVKGQGTGELFF. CDR3 bases: TGCAGCGTTGAAGTGAAGGGGCAAGGCACCGGGGAGCTGTTTTTT.

This rearrangement joins TRBV7-8 to TRBJ2-2; tentatively, D is TRBD1 or TRBD2 (6 bases each). The V gene's germline CDR1 is SGHVS and CDR2 FQNEAQ. The CDR3 extends over 14 amino acids. With 3 bases removed from V and 6 bases from J, the gap between germline ends came to 11 bases. The DNA of the CDR3 is TGTGCCAGCAGCTTTAAACGGGGGCCCGGGGAGCTGTTTTTT. Translated, it gives CASSFKRGPGELFF.

This clone was observed once. This chain links TRBV6-1 with TRBJ1-1; D not certain. The CDR3 consists of 11 residues. CDR1 and CDR2 (germline): MNHNS, SASEGT. The V gene lost 2 bases and the J gene lost 11 bases, with 9 bases spanning the gap. CDR3 protein: CASSETVQAFF. The DNA of the CDR3 is TGTGCCAGCAGTGAAACAGTCCAGGCTTTCTTT.

This clone was detected only a few times. The chain is built from TRBV9 and TRBJ2-7; tentatively, D is TRBD1 (5 bases). The CDR3 is made up of 14 amino acids. Germline V gene data show CDR1 as SGDLS and CDR2 as YYNGEE. Trimming pared 0 bases from V and 3 bases from J, leaving 10 bases between. CDR3 protein: CASSVDTGVYEQYF. CDR3 in DNA: TGTGCCAGCAGCGTAGATACAGGAGTCTACGAGCAGTACTTC.

The rearrangement links TRBV27 to TRBJ2-7; no clear D gene. The germline V gene has CDR1 MNHEY and CDR2 SMNVEV (reference sequence). There are 11 residues in the CDR3. The V and J ends lost 6 bases and 7 bases respectively, with 10 bases between them. As DNA, the CDR3 is TGTGCCAGCAGCATGACTGGGGAGCAGTACTTC. Translating gives CASSMTGEQYF.

V is TRBV10-2 and J is TRBJ1-2; 8 bases agree with TRBD1. V was clipped by 8 bases and J by 8 bases; unmatched bases: 10. Per the germline V gene, CDR1 is WSHSY and CDR2 is SAAADI. CDR3 length: 13 residues. CDR3 region: CASSETGAAGYTF. CDR3 nucleotide sequence: TGCGCCAGCTCCGAGACAGGGGCCGCGGGCTACACCTTC.

The CDR3 reads CASSLQGRRNTEAFF. The CDR3, as DNA: TGTGCCAGCAGCCTACAGGGGCGGAGGAACACTGAAGCTTTCTTT. V usage is TRBV2 and J usage is TRBJ1-1; 7 bases agree with TRBD1. V was pared by 6 bases and J by 1 base, with 8 bases of the junction left unmatched. This CDR3 comprises 15 residues. Germline V CDR1 and CDR2: SNHLY, FYNNEI.

This clone is classed as medium-sized. V is TRBV9 and J is TRBJ1-3, with D uncertain. The germline gives CDR1 SGDLS, CDR2 YYNGEE. V was trimmed by 4 bases and J by 0 bases, leaving 8 bases between them. The CDR3 runs to 14 residues. The CDR3 coding sequence is TGTGCCAGCAGCCCCTGGGACTCTGGAAACACCATATATTTT. As protein: CASSPWDSGNTIYF.

The chain uses TRBV28 and TRBJ1-4; no firm D call. The CDR3 has 14 amino acids. V lost 5 bases and J lost 6, with 13 bases in between. The germline CDR1 and CDR2 sequences are MDHEN and SYDVKM. CDR3 protein: CASSAPFSDEKLFF. CDR3 DNA: TGTGCCAGCAGTGCTCCATTTTCTGATGAAAAACTGTTTTTT.